This T cell receptor beta chain was captured by sequencing in a study of long-term antiretroviral therapy in people with HIV. An immunoSEQ assay, version v3.0, was performed at survey level. This table comes from immunoSEQ multiplex PCR, and its TCRdb copy is limited to in-frame clones, with some not included. Here the sample spans some 22,000 clones, 65% to 80% being singletons. Germline V lookup: CDR1 PRHDT, CDR2 FYEKMQ (reference sequence). The V end was cut by 0 bases, the J end by 5 bases, with 11 bases between. The CDR3 is made up of 14 amino acids. J is TRBJ2-7 and V is TRBV13; tentatively, D is TRBD1 (5 bases). The sample in question was unsorted PBMCs, obtained 4.1 years after starting antiretroviral therapy. The TCR was taken from a middle-aged woman with HIV. CDR3 in amino acids: CASSLGRRAHEQYF. The CDR3 DNA reads as TGTGCCAGCAGCTTAGGCCGCAGGGCCCACGAGCAGTACTTC.